This T cell receptor beta chain was recovered during a study of shared clonotypes between healthy human individuals. Only CD45RO-negative cells positively selected for CCR7 counted as naive CD8 cells, so terminally differentiated effector memory CD45RA+ cells were excluded. Trimming took 4 bases from V and 2 from J, leaving 11 bases between them. From germline, CDR1 is MGHRA and CDR2 YSYEKL. This CDR3 is 14 amino acids long. This table comes from immunoSEQ multiplex PCR, and its TCRdb copy is limited to in-frame clones, with some not included. The data show about 2 million clones, roughly 95% seen once.

The specimen sequenced was naive CD8+ T cells sorted from blood. The source of this sequence is a young man in good health. The rearrangement uses TRBV4-1 and TRBJ1-2; no definite D call. The CDR3, as DNA: TGCGCCAGCAGCCCGACTGGGGTGAACTATGGCTACACCTTC. Residues: CASSPTGVNYGYTF.